These 11 T cell receptor beta chains share one sample of origin, sequenced in a study of T cell responses to AZD1222 COVID-19 vaccine. Only in-frame clones appear in the TCRdb table, and some are missing; sequencing was by immunoSEQ multiplex PCR. The table has 90,000 to 150,000 clones, 87% seen once; the top ten hold just over 2.5%. Sequences were derived from peripheral blood, sampled 28 days after the second AZD1222 dose. Receptors were obtained from an adult who received the AZD1222 COVID-19 vaccine.

J is TRBJ1-4 and V is TRBV5-5; D unclear. V was pared by 0 bases and J by 4 bases, with 16 bases between. CDR3 length: 17 residues. Germline V lookup: CDR1 SGHKS, CDR2 YYEKEE (reference sequence). The CDR3 region is CASSLVGRAGGNEKLFF. The CDR3 DNA is TGTGCCAGCAGCTTGGTTGGTCGGGCAGGAGGTAATGAAAAACTGTTTTTT.

V is TRBV4-2 and J is TRBJ2-7, with D perhaps given as TRBD1 or TRBD2 (6 bases each). This CDR3 has 13 residues. Germline CDR1 reads LGHNA; CDR2 reads YNFKEQ. Trimming removed 0 bases from V and 12 bases from J, with 15 bases in between. The CDR3 sequence is CASSQDWGGTRYF. The CDR3 DNA sequence: TGTGCCAGCAGCCAAGATTGGGGCGGGACACGGTACTTC.

This clone was observed a handful of times. The V and J genes are TRBV30 and TRBJ1-2; TRBD1 matches 9 bases. CDR1 GTSNPN and CDR2 SVGIG come from the germline V gene (reference sequence). This CDR3 comprises 13 residues. The ends lost 0 bases at V and 5 bases at J; junction bases unmatched: 1. The CDR3 bases are TGTGCCTGGAGTGTACAGGGGGCTTATGGCTACACCTTC. Translated: CAWSVQGAYGYTF.

V and J are TRBV7-9 and TRBJ1-6, with 7 bases matching TRBD1. From germline, CDR1 is SEHNR and CDR2 FQNEAQ (reference sequence). Trimming cost V 6 bases and J 9 bases; bases outside gene matches: 8. CDR3 length: 14 residues. CDR3 loop: CASSSQGKGSPLHF. CDR3 DNA: TGTGCCAGCAGTTCACAGGGGAAAGGTTCACCCCTCCACTTT.

The chain uses TRBV5-1 and TRBJ2-5, with 10 bases aligning to TRBD2. The V gene's germline CDR1 is SGHRS and CDR2 YFSETQ. This CDR3 is 16 amino acids long. The V segment lost 2 bases and the J segment 5 bases; nucleotides outside the gene matches: 9. The CDR3 nucleotides read TGCGCCAGCAGCTTTTTAAGCGGGGGGGCCGTCGAGACCCAGTACTTC. This gives the protein CASSFLSGGAVETQYF.

V is TRBV5-1 and J is TRBJ2-2; D uncertain. Germline V gene lookup returns CDR1 SGHRS and CDR2 YFSETQ. The ends were cut back, 0 bases at V and 3 bases at J, with 6 bases in the middle. This CDR3 is built from 14 residues. The CDR3 DNA is TGCGCCAGCAGCTTGGTTCCGGACACCGGGGAGCTGTTTTTT. Protein product: CASSLVPDTGELFF.

Turning to this clone: At one boundary the junction diverges from the germline segment, which might be a read error. The chain is built from TRBV12-3 or TRBV12-4 and TRBJ2-7, with a weak D call TRBD1 (7 bases). The CDR3 consists of 13 residues. CDR3: CASSAGQWGEEYF. The CDR3 nucleotides read TGTGCCAGCAGCGCGGGACAGTGGGGCGAGGAGTACTTC.

This clone appeared once. J is TRBJ1-3 and V is TRBV6-5, with TRBD1 identical over 10 bases. CDR3 length: 14 residues. After removal of 4 bases from V and 8 bases from J, the junction contained 5 bases not matched to a gene. The germline CDR1 and CDR2 sequences are MNHEY and SVGAGI. The DNA for the CDR3 is TGTGCCAGCAGTTTGGGACAGGGGTTATACACCATATATTTT. It codes for CASSLGQGLYTIYF.

This chain links TRBV24-1 with TRBJ2-5; D tentatively fits TRBD1 or TRBD2 (5 bases each). Germline CDR1 KGHDR, CDR2 SFDVKD. The CDR3 runs 15 residues. The ends were cut back, 2 bases at V and 3 bases at J, with 12 bases in the middle. The CDR3 sequence: CATSDWGSKKETQYF. The CDR3, as DNA: TGTGCCACCAGTGATTGGGGGTCCAAAAAAGAGACCCAGTACTTC.

CDR3 residues: CASSSRADTQYF. Written as DNA, the CDR3 is TGTGCCAGCAGCTCACGGGCAGATACGCAGTATTTT. This sequence joins TRBV5-5 and TRBJ2-3; D gene uncertain. CDR3 length equals 12 residues. The V end lost 3 bases, the J end lost 4 bases, and 6 bases lay between the germline ends. Germline V gene lookup returns CDR1 SGHKS and CDR2 YYEKEE (reference sequence).

The chain carries TRBV28 and TRBJ1-5; a weak D match, TRBD1 (6 bases). The CDR3 is 15 residues long. Trimming pared 7 bases from V and 6 bases from J, leaving 19 bases between. Germline values: CDR1 MDHEN, CDR2 SYDVKM. CDR3 sequence (DNA): TGTGCCAGCACCGACGGGGGCCAGCTCGGTCAGCCCCAGCATTTT. Amino acids: CASTDGGQLGQPQHF.